This T cell receptor (beta chain) derives from a study of metastatic and nonmetastatic thyroid tumors. There are many counts of this clone. Germline V gives CDR1 SQVTM, CDR2 ANQGSEA. The V gene end was trimmed by 4 bases and the J gene end by 4 bases; junction bases not matched to a gene: 9. The CDR3 covers 15 residues. In the study's own analysis: CDR3 differences across clinicopathological groups were used to build a distant-metastasis classifier for papillary thyroid cancer. TCRdb re-called clones via MiXCR from the PCR reads. The authors' filters were not applied to this entry. Of 20,000 to 30,000 clones listed, about an eighth were seen once; the top ten hold roughly an eighth. All patients reached thyroid surgery having received no treatment beforehand.

The sample comprised blood. The receptor was isolated from a female donor with papillary thyroid cancer or a benign thyroid nodule (not recorded which). Some clones in this sample may be carry-over from other donors' samples. The V gene is TRBV29-1, the J gene TRBJ2-2, with 7 bases fitting TRBD2. CDR3 region: CSVVGGVLGTGELFF. The CDR3, as DNA: TGCAGCGTTGTGGGAGGGGTTCTTGGCACCGGGGAGCTGTTTTTT.